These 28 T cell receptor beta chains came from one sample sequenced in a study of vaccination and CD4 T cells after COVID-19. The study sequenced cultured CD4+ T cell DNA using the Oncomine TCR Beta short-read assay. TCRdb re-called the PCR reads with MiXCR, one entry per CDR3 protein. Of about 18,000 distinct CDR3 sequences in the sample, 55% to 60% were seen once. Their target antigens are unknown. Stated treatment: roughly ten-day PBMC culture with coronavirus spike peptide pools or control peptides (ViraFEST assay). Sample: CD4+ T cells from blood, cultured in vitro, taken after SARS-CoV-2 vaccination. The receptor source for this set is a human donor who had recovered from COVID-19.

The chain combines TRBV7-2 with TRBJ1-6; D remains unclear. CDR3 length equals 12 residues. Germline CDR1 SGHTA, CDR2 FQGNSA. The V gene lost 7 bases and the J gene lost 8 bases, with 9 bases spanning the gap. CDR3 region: CASTIRDSPLHF. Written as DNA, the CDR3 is TGTGCCAGCACCATCAGAGATTCACCCCTCCACTTT.

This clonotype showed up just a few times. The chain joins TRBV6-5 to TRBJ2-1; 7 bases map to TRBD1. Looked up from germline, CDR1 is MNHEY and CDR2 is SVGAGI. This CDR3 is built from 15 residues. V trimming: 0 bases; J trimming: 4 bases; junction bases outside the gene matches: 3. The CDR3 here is CASSYSQGEYNEQFF. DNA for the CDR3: TGTGCCAGCAGTTACTCTCAGGGGGAGTACAATGAGCAGTTCTTC.

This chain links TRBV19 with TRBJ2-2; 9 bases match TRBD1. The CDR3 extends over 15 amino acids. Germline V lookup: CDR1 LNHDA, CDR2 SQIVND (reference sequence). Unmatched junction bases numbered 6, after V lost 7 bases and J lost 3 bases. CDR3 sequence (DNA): TGTGCCAGTAAAGTGGGACAGGGATACACCGGGGAGCTGTTTTTT. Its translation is CASKVGQGYTGELFF.

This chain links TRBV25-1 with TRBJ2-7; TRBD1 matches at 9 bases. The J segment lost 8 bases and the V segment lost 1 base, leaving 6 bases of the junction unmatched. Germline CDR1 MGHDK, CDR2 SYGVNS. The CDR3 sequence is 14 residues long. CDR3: CASSELRDREKQYF. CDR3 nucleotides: TGTGCCAGCAGTGAATTAAGGGACAGGGAAAAGCAGTACTTC.

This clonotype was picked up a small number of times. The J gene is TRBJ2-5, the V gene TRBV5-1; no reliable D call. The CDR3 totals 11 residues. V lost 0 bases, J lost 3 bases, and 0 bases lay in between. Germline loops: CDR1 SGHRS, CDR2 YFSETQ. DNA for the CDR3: TGCGCCAGCAGCTTGGAAGAGACCCAGTACTTC. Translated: CASSLEETQYF.

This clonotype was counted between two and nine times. CDR3 protein: CASSLDQGGSPLHF. The CDR3 region has the DNA TGTGCCAGCAGCTTAGATCAGGGGGGTTCACCCCTCCACTTT. This chain links TRBV7-2 with TRBJ1-6; 7 bases map to TRBD1. This CDR3 has 14 amino acids. Germline V gene sequence: CDR1 SGHTA, CDR2 FQGNSA. V gave up 1 base and J gave up 9 bases; unmatched junction bases: 3.

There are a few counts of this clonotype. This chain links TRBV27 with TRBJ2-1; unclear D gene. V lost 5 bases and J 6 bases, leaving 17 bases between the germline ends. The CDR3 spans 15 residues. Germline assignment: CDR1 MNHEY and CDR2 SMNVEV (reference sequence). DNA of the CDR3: TGTGCCAGCAGTGCCGGTTTTCAGGTGTTCAATGAGCAGTTCTTC. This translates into CASSAGFQVFNEQFF.

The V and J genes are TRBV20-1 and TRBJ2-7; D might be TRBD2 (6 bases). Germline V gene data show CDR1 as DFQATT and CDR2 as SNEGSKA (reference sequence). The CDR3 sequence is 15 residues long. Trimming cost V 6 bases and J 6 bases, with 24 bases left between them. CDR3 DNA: TGCAGTGCGGGCAGCGTCGGGGGAATAGGTAGCGAGCAGTACTTC. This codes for CSAGSVGGIGSEQYF.

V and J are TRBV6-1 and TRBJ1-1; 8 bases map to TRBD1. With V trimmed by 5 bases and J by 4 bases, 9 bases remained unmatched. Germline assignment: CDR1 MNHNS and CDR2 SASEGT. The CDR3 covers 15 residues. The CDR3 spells CASSTQGARGTEAFF. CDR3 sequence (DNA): TGTGCCAGCAGTACTCAGGGGGCAAGGGGCACTGAAGCTTTCTTT.

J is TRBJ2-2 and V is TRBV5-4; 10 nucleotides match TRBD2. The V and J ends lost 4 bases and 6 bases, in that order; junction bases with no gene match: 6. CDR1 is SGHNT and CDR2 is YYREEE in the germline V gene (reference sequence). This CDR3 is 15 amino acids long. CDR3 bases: TGTGCCAGCAGCCAAAGTGGGACTAGCGCCGGGGAGCTGTTTTTT. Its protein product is CASSQSGTSAGELFF.

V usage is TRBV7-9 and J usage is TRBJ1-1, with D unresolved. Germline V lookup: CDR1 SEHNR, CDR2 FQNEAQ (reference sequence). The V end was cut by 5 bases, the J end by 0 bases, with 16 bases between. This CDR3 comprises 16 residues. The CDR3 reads CASSPYPVGMNTEAFF. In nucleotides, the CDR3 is TGTGCCAGCAGCCCCTATCCGGTCGGAATGAACACTGAAGCTTTCTTT.

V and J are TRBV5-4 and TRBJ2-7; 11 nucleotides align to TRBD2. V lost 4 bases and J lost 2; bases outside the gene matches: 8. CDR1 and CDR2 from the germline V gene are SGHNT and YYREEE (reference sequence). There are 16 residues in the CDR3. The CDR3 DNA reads TGTGCCAGCAGCATCGGACTAGCGGGTTCAACCTACGAGCAGTACTTC. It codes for CASSIGLAGSTYEQYF.

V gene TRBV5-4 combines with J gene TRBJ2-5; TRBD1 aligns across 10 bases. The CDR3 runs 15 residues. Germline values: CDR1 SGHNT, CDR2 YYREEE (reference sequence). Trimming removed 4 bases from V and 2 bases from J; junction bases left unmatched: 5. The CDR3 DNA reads TGTGCCAGCAGCCCCGGGACAGGGGAACAAGAGACCCAGTACTTC. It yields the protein CASSPGTGEQETQYF.

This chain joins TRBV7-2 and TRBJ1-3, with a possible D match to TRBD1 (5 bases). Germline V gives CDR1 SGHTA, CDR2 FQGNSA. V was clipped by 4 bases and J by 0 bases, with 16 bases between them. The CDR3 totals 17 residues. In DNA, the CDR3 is TGTGCCAGCAGCTCGCCGAGCAGGGCAAGCTCTGGAAACACCATATATTTT. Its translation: CASSSPSRASSGNTIYF.

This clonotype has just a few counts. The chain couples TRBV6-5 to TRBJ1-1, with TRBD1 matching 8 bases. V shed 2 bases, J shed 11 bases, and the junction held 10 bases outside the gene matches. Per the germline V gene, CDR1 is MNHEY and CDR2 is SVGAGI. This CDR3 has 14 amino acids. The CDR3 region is CASSYLSTDRVAFF. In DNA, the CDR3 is TGTGCCAGCAGTTACCTGTCCACGGACAGGGTGGCTTTCTTT.

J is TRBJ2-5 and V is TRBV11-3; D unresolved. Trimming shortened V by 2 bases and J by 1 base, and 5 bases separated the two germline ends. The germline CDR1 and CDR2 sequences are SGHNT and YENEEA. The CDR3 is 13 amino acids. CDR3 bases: TGTGCCAGCAGCTTACTCCTCCAAGAGACCCAGTACTTC. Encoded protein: CASSLLLQETQYF. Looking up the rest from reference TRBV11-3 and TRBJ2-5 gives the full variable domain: EAGVVQSPRYKIIEKKQPVAFWCNPISGHNTLYWYLQNLGQGPELLIRYENEEAVDDSQLPKDRFSAERLKGVDSTLKIQPAELGDSAVYLCASSLLLQETQYFGPGTRLLVL.

The CDR3 nucleotides are TGTGCCAGCAGTTTAGCGGGGGGACAAGAGACCCAGTACTTC. Its translation is CASSLAGGQETQYF. V usage is TRBV12-3 or TRBV12-4 and J usage is TRBJ2-5; possibly TRBD2 for D (6 bases). The CDR3 extends over 14 amino acids. V was trimmed by 0 bases and J by 2 bases, leaving 7 bases between them.

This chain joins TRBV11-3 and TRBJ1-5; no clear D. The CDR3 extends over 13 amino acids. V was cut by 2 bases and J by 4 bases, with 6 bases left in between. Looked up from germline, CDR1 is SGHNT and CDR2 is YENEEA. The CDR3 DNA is TGTGCCAGCAGCTTAACACCGAATCAGCCCCAGCATTTT. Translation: CASSLTPNQPQHF.

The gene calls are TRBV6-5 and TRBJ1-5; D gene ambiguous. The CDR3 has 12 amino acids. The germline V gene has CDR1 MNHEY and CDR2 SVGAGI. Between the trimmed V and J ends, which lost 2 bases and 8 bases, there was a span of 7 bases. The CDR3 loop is CASSYPGKPQHF. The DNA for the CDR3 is TGTGCCAGCAGTTACCCGGGCAAGCCCCAGCATTTT.

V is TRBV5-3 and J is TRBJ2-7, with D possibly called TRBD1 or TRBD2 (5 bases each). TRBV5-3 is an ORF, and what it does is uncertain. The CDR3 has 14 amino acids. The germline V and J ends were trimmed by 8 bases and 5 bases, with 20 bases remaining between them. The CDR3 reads CASSLYTRGNEQYF. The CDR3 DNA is TGTGCCAGCAGCCTCTACACGAGGGGCAACGAGCAGTACTTC.

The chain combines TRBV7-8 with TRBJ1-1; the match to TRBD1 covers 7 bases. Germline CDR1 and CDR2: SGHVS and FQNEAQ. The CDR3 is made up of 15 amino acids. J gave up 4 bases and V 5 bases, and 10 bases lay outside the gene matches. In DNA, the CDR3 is TGTGCCAGCAGCATGAAGGGGGCGCGGGGCACTGAAGCTTTCTTT. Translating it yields CASSMKGARGTEAFF.

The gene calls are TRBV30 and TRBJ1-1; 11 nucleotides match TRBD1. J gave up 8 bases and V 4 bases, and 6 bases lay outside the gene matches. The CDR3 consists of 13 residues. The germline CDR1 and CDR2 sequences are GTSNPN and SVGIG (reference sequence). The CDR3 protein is CAWNRDRGVEAFF. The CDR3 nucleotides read TGTGCCTGGAACCGGGACAGGGGGGTAGAAGCTTTCTTT.

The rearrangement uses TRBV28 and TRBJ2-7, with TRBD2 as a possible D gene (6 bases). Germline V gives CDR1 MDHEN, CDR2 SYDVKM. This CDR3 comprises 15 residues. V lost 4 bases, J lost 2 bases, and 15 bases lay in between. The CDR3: CASSSPGREAYEQYF. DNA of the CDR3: TGTGCCAGCAGTTCCCCCGGCAGGGAGGCCTACGAGCAGTACTTC.

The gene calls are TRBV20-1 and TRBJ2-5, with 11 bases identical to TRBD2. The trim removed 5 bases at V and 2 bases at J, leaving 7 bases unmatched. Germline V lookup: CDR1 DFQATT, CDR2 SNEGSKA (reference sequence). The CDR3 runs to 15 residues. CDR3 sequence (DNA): TGCAGTGCTCCTGATAGCGGGGGGGTTCAAGAGACCCAGTACTTC. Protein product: CSAPDSGGVQETQYF.

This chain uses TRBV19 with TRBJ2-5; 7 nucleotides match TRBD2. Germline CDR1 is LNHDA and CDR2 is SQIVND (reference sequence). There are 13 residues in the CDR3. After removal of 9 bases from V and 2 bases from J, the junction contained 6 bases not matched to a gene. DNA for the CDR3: TGTGCCAGCCAAGCGGGGAATCAAGAGACCCAGTACTTC. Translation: CASQAGNQETQYF. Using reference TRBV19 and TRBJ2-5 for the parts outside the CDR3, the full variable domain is DGGITQSPKYLFRKEGQNVTLSCEQNLNHDAMYWYRQDPGQGLRLIYYSQIVNDFQKGDIAEGYSVSREKKESFPLTVTSAQKNPTAFYLCASQAGNQETQYFGPGTRLLVL.

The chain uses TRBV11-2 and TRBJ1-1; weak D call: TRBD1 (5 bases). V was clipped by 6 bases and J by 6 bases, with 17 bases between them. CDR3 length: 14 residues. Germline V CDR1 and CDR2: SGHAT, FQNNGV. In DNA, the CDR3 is TGTGCCAGCAGACCCGGGACGCAAGGCGCTGAAGCTTTCTTT. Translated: CASRPGTQGAEAFF.

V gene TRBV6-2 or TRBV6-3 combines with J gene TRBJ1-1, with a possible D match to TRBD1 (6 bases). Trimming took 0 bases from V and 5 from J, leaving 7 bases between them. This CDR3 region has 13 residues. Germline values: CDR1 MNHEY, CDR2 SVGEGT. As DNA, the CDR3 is TGTGCCAGCAGTTACTCGAGGGGGACTGAAGCTTTCTTT. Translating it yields CASSYSRGTEAFF.

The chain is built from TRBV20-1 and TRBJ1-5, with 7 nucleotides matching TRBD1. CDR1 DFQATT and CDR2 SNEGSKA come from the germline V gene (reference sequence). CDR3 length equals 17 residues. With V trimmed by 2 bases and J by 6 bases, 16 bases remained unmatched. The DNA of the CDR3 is TGCAGTGCTAGAACGGCAGGGGGGCGCGCGATAAGTCAGCCCCAGCATTTT. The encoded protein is CSARTAGGRAISQPQHF.